These 9 T cell receptor beta chains share one sample of origin, sequenced in a study of CD8+CD57+ T cells in acquired aplastic anemia. Using genomic DNA as the template, TCR beta VDJ and CDR3 profiling was carried out. TCRdb re-called the reads through MiXCR, storing one row per CDR3 protein. This table holds under 250,000 distinct CDR3 sequences, around 32% found once. Source material: sorted CD4+, CD8+, or CD8+CD57+ T cells (not recorded which) from PBMCs. The source is a human donor in good health, serving as a control.

The rearrangement links TRBV5-1 to TRBJ2-3, with D possibly being TRBD1 (6 bases). Per germline, CDR1 SGHRS and CDR2 YFSETQ. Trimming removed 1 base from V and 13 bases from J, with 25 bases in between. The CDR3 runs to 16 residues. The CDR3, as DNA: TGCGCCAGCAGCTTGAGCGGTTTTTTCTCGACCGACAGGAAGTATTTT. This encodes CASSLSGFFSTDRKYF.

This clonotype showed up just a few times. Written as DNA, the CDR3 is TGCAGTGCTAACCTAGCGTATCAAGAGACCCAGTACTTC. Its protein product is CSANLAYQETQYF. The chain has TRBV20-1 and TRBJ2-5, with D perhaps matching TRBD2 (6 bases). V was cut by 4 bases and J by 2 bases, with 11 bases left in between. The germline CDR1 and CDR2 sequences are DFQATT and SNEGSKA (reference sequence). This CDR3 comprises 13 residues.

This clonotype was seen many times. The chain employs TRBV7-8 and TRBJ2-7; no clear D. The CDR3 runs 14 residues. Germline V gives CDR1 SGHVS, CDR2 FQNEAQ. V shed 6 bases and J shed 5 bases, with 17 bases lying between them. The CDR3 sequence is CASSRLGSSDEQYF. CDR3 coding DNA: TGTGCCAGCAGTAGGTTGGGGTCTTCAGACGAGCAGTACTTC.

The gene calls are TRBV5-1 and TRBJ2-7; D might be TRBD2 (6 bases). V lost 5 bases and J 5 bases, leaving 23 bases between the germline ends. This CDR3 is 16 amino acids long. CDR1 and CDR2 (germline): SGHRS, YFSETQ. The CDR3 DNA reads as TGCGCCAGCAGACTAAACCCGGACTACCTTCTCGACGAGCAGTACTTC. Its translation: CASRLNPDYLLDEQYF.

This clonotype was seen many times. V is TRBV7-2 and J is TRBJ2-7; a weak D match, TRBD1 (6 bases). The CDR3 is 13 residues long. Germline CDR1 and CDR2: SGHTA and FQGNSA. V lost 4 bases and J lost 6, with 13 bases in between. The CDR3 reads CASSSGQSFEQYF. The CDR3 nucleotides read TGTGCCAGCAGCTCCGGACAGTCATTCGAGCAGTACTTC.

The chain is built from TRBV5-8 and TRBJ2-1; tentatively, D is TRBD1 (6 bases). The CDR3 spans 14 residues. V lost 4 bases to trimming and J lost 5 bases, with 13 bases between them. Germline CDR1 reads SGHTS; CDR2 reads YDEGEE. The CDR3 protein is CASSPADRHNEQFF. The CDR3 nucleotides are TGTGCCAGCAGCCCCGCGGACAGACACAATGAGCAGTTCTTC.

The sample holds many counts of this clonotype. The chain combines TRBV25-1 with TRBJ1-3; no clear D. The V end lost 2 bases, the J end lost 0 bases, and 2 bases lay between the germline ends. Per germline, CDR1 MGHDK and CDR2 SYGVNS. This CDR3 comprises 13 residues. DNA for the CDR3: TGTGCCAGCAGTGAAAGCTCTGGAAACACCATATATTTT. It translates to CASSESSGNTIYF.

The gene calls are TRBV19 and TRBJ1-2, with TRBD1 identical over 12 bases. The J segment lost 2 bases and the V segment lost 3 bases, leaving 1 base of the junction unmatched. Germline assignment: CDR1 LNHDA and CDR2 SQIVND (reference sequence). The CDR3 length is 15 residues. The CDR3 DNA reads as TGTGCCAGTAGTATGGGACAGGGGGCGAACTATGGCTACACCTTC. This codes for CASSMGQGANYGYTF.

The J gene is TRBJ2-7, the V gene TRBV9, with a tentative D call TRBD2 (5 bases). CDR1 is SGDLS and CDR2 is YYNGEE in the germline V gene. Between the trimmed V and J ends, which lost 0 bases and 6 bases, there was a span of 13 bases. The CDR3 consists of 14 residues. CDR3 in DNA: TGTGCCAGCAGCGTAGCTCCGGAAGGAGGCGAGCAGTACTTC. This translates into CASSVAPEGGEQYF.